This TCR beta chain came from a study of CD8+ T cells in alopecia areata. Study in general: In an open-label trial, patients got 5 to 10 mg tofacitinib twice daily.

Once RNA had been extracted, it was reverse transcribed into cDNA to act as the sequencing template. Using immunoSEQ multiplex PCR, the repertoire was profiled, and TCRdb retains in-frame clones only, with some absent. The sample includes more than 90,000 clones, roughly three fifths of them seen just once. The CDR3 has 16 amino acids. The germline gives CDR1 SGHDT, CDR2 YYEEEE. Germline trimming cut 0 bases from V and 6 bases from J; bases unmatched to any gene: 9. The treatment was: oral pan-JAK inhibitor, 5-10 mg twice daily. Sorting separated CD4+ and CD8+ T cells out of PBMCs. As to this clone: The antigen is unknown.

Points from the study as a whole: Scalp clonality and expanded CD8+ clones among the top 100 fell significantly with tofacitinib. Against the mouse data, patients shared TCRs less clearly, possibly for HLA reasons.

This receptor was obtained from a human donor with alopecia areata. Source: CD8+ T cells sorted from blood, taken between weeks 55 and 65, from a patient treated with tofacitinib. The chain couples TRBV5-6 to TRBJ2-3, with TRBD1 matching over 8 bases. The CDR3, as DNA: TGTGCCAGCAGCTTGGACAGGGGGTACCCCACGGATACGCAGTATTTT. The encoded protein is CASSLDRGYPTDTQYF. Variable domain in full (rest from reference TRBV5-6 and TRBJ2-3): DAGVTQSPTHLIKTRGQQVTLRCSPKSGHDTVSWYQQALGQGPQFIFQYYEEEERQRGNFPDRFSGHQFPNYSSELNVNALLLGDSALYLCASSLDRGYPTDTQYFGPGTRLTVL.